A single sample gave rise to the 28 T cell receptor beta chains below, sequenced in a study of blood T cell repertoires in COVID-19. Assay: immunoSEQ multiplex PCR; the TCRdb copy retains only in-frame clones and omits some. The sample has about 250,000 clones; 88% are singletons. Sequenced: peripheral blood. These receptors originate from a man older than 75 with acute or convalescent COVID-19.

This clone was detected only once. The J gene is TRBJ1-1, the V gene TRBV5-4; D is unresolved. Germline values: CDR1 SGHNT, CDR2 YYREEE (reference sequence). Trimming removed 0 bases at V and 2 bases at J, with 8 bases between. This CDR3 contains 14 residues. The CDR3 spells CASSLDSYNTEAFF. CDR3 DNA: TGTGCCAGCAGCTTGGACAGTTATAACACTGAAGCTTTCTTT.

This chain links TRBV9 with TRBJ2-7; 12 bases are shared with TRBD1. V lost 0 bases, J lost 5 bases, and 6 bases stayed unmatched. Germline CDR1 is SGDLS and CDR2 is YYNGEE. This CDR3 comprises 16 residues. The CDR3 sequence is CASSVATGTGGDEQYF. Written as DNA, the CDR3 is TGTGCCAGCAGCGTAGCTACGGGGACAGGGGGCGACGAGCAGTACTTC.

On this clone itself: The junction shows a germline mismatch at one end, possibly a read error. This sequence joins TRBV5-1 and TRBJ2-7, with 9 bases that match TRBD2. This CDR3 is built from 14 residues. Germline CDR1 reads SGHRS; CDR2 reads YFSETQ. This CDR3 is CASTSSGTTYEQYF. CDR3 DNA: TGCGCGAGCACATCTAGCGGGACCACCTACGAGCAGTACTTC.

This clone has just one count. The chain links TRBV2 to TRBJ2-2; 8 bases align to TRBD1. The germline gives CDR1 SNHLY, CDR2 FYNNEI. The CDR3 has 13 amino acids. V shed 6 bases, J shed 6 bases, and the junction held 3 bases outside the gene matches. DNA of the CDR3: TGTGCCAGCAGGAAGGACAGGGCCGGGGAGCTGTTTTTT. Translation gives CASRKDRAGELFF.

The chain links TRBV5-1 to TRBJ1-2, with 8 bases that match TRBD1. The J segment lost 4 bases and the V segment lost 3 bases, leaving 8 bases of the junction unmatched. Germline values: CDR1 SGHRS, CDR2 YFSETQ. The CDR3 totals 15 residues. The CDR3 coding sequence is TGCGCCAGCAGCTCATTCTCGACAGGGGCCTATGGCTACACCTTC. This gives the protein CASSSFSTGAYGYTF.

The genes are TRBV25-1 and TRBJ2-7; D is unresolved. Germline CDR1 is MGHDK and CDR2 is SYGVNS. The length of the CDR3 is 14 residues. V lost 3 bases to trimming and J lost 2 bases, with 11 bases between them. CDR3 nucleotides: TGTGCCAGCAGTGACCACCAGGTACCCTACGAGCAGTACTTC. Translation: CASSDHQVPYEQYF.

The chain links TRBV10-3 to TRBJ2-1; no definite D call. Germline-derived CDR1 and CDR2 are ENHRY and SYGVKD. Trimming removed 2 bases from V and 10 bases from J, with 6 bases in between. The CDR3 runs to 11 residues. The CDR3 sequence is CAISELTEQFF. DNA for the CDR3: TGTGCCATCAGTGAGCTAACGGAGCAGTTCTTC.

The genes are TRBV5-4 and TRBJ2-5, with 15 bases identical to TRBD2. Germline V gene lookup returns CDR1 SGHNT and CDR2 YYREEE (reference sequence). The CDR3 extends over 17 amino acids. V was clipped by 6 bases and J by 4 bases; unmatched bases: 10. CDR3 nucleotides: TGTGCCAGCACTCCAAAAGGACTAGCGGGAGGGCCAGAGACCCAGTACTTC. This codes for CASTPKGLAGGPETQYF.

The rearrangement joins TRBV7-2 to TRBJ2-7; 9 bases fit TRBD2. After removal of 0 bases from V and 7 bases from J, the junction contained 10 bases not matched to a gene. Germline loops: CDR1 SGHTA, CDR2 FQGNSA. The CDR3 runs 16 residues. CDR3 sequence (DNA): TGTGCCAGCAGCTTAGCGTCTAGCGGGGCCATGGGTGAGCAGTACTTC. Protein product: CASSLASSGAMGEQYF.

The J gene is TRBJ1-1, the V gene TRBV6-6, with TRBD1 identical over 7 bases. The V and J ends lost 4 bases and 6 bases, in that order; junction bases with no gene match: 5. The CDR3 extends over 13 amino acids. Germline V gene lookup returns CDR1 MNHNY and CDR2 SVGAGI (reference sequence). CDR3 bases: TGTGCCAGCAGTTCTAGGGGGCTGGCTGAAGCTTTCTTT. Protein sequence: CASSSRGLAEAFF.

This chain uses TRBV5-1 with TRBJ2-1; maybe TRBD1 (6 bases). The CDR3 is made up of 15 amino acids. Trimming removed 4 bases from V and 9 bases from J, with 20 bases in between. CDR1 and CDR2 from the germline V gene are SGHRS and YFSETQ. The CDR3 DNA is TGCGCCAGCAGCCTGGGCAGGGGCGTTCGGGGTGAGCAGTTCTTC. It is translated as CASSLGRGVRGEQFF.

V and J are TRBV18 and TRBJ2-1; TRBD1 agrees at 8 bases. The CDR3 sequence is 17 residues long. With 2 bases clipped from V and 8 bases from J, the junction kept 14 bases outside the gene matches. Germline V CDR1 and CDR2: KGHSH, LQKENI. CDR3 DNA sequence: TGTGCCAGCTCACCAGTCGCCGGGACAGGTTCATCCTATGAGCAGTTCTTC. This gives the protein CASSPVAGTGSSYEQFF.

About this clone: Other DNA sequences from this sample encode an identical CDR3 as well. The CDR3 loop is CASSPQGANTEAFF. CDR3 bases: TGTGCCAGCTCACCACAGGGGGCAAACACTGAAGCTTTCTTT. The rearrangement uses TRBV18 and TRBJ1-1, with 7 positions matching TRBD1. Germline assignment: CDR1 KGHSH and CDR2 LQKENI. The CDR3 sequence is 14 residues long. V shed 1 base and J 2 bases; nucleotides not matched to a gene: 1.

V is TRBV29-1 and J is TRBJ2-5, with a tentative D call TRBD1 (6 bases). Germline assignment: CDR1 SQVTM and CDR2 ANQGSEA. This CDR3 is 16 amino acids long. V was cut by 4 bases and J by 2 bases, with 20 bases left in between. Written as DNA, the CDR3 is TGCAGCGTTGTAGCCCCCGGCAGGGACAAACAAGAGACCCAGTACTTC. The encoded protein is CSVVAPGRDKQETQYF. Supplemented by reference TRBV29-1 and TRBJ2-5, the full variable domain reads SAVISQKPSRDICQRGTSLTIQCQVDSQVTMMFWYRQQPGQSLTLIATANQGSEATYESGFVIDKFPISRPNLTFSTLTVSNMSPEDSSIYLCSVVAPGRDKQETQYFGPGTRLLVL.

CDR3 nucleotides: TGTGCCAGCAGCGTAACGGGCGGGGGACAAGAGACCCAGTACTTC. Translated, it gives CASSVTGGGQETQYF. V is TRBV9 and J is TRBJ2-5; TRBD2 agrees at 7 bases. The length of the CDR3 is 15 residues. V was clipped by 1 base and J by 2 bases; unmatched bases: 5. Germline CDR1 and CDR2: SGDLS and YYNGEE.

V usage is TRBV6-5 and J usage is TRBJ1-2, with a possible D match to TRBD1 (5 bases). Germline values: CDR1 MNHEY, CDR2 SVGAGI. The length of the CDR3 is 13 residues. Deletions cut 6 bases from V and 3 bases from J, with 11 bases between. CDR3 amino acids: CASSQDNDYGYTF. In DNA, the CDR3 is TGTGCCAGCAGCCAGGACAATGACTATGGCTACACCTTC.

The J gene is TRBJ1-1, the V gene TRBV6-5; D gene uncertain. The V gene's germline CDR1 is MNHEY and CDR2 SVGAGI. V was trimmed by 0 bases and J by 1 base, leaving 9 bases between them. CDR3 length: 15 amino acids. This chain's CDR3 is CASSYSPSQNTEAFF. CDR3 DNA sequence: TGTGCCAGCAGTTACTCGCCCTCACAGAACACTGAAGCTTTCTTT.

The chain links TRBV7-2 to TRBJ2-1; perhaps TRBD2 as D (5 bases). Germline CDR1 reads SGHTA; CDR2 reads FQGNSA. Trimming pared 5 bases from V and 4 bases from J, leaving 15 bases between. CDR3 length: 15 amino acids. For the CDR3, the DNA is TGTGCCAGCAGCCCCCCAGGAAGCGGATACAATGAGCAGTTCTTC. It is translated as CASSPPGSGYNEQFF.

The V and J genes are TRBV11-3 and TRBJ2-7; 10 nucleotides align to TRBD1. The J segment lost 6 bases and the V segment lost 5 bases, leaving 7 bases of the junction unmatched. Germline V lookup: CDR1 SGHNT, CDR2 YENEEA. CDR3 size: 14 residues. In DNA form, the CDR3 reads TGTGCCAGCAGCGTGGGACAGGGGTCTCTCGAGCAGTACTTC. Translated: CASSVGQGSLEQYF.

The chain carries TRBV5-6 and TRBJ1-2; D remains unclear. V was cut by 1 base and J by 2 bases, with 9 bases left in between. The CDR3 length is 14 residues. Germline CDR1 is SGHDT and CDR2 is YYEEEE. Written as DNA, the CDR3 is TGTGCCAGCAGCTTGCTTGGGGAGAACTATGGCTACACCTTC. It codes for CASSLLGENYGYTF.

In its sample, this clone was seen a few times. The chain employs TRBV7-3 and TRBJ2-7; 7 bases line up with TRBD2. In germline, CDR1 is SGHTA, CDR2 FQGTGA. With V trimmed by 6 bases and J by 6 bases, 14 bases remained unmatched. The CDR3 is 15 residues long. Here the CDR3 DNA reads TGTGCCAGCAGTGTCGGTGTAGCGGGTTCGGGCGAGCAGTACTTC. This gives the protein CASSVGVAGSGEQYF.

The chain is built from TRBV7-6 and TRBJ2-1, with 11 bases that match TRBD2. Germline V gene data show CDR1 as SGHVS and CDR2 as FNYEAQ. V trimming: 5 bases; J trimming: 2 bases; junction bases outside the gene matches: 2. CDR3 length equals 15 residues. CDR3 in amino acids: CASSILAGAYNEQFF. The CDR3 region has the DNA TGTGCCAGCAGCATACTAGCGGGGGCCTACAATGAGCAGTTCTTC.

With regard to this clone: The sample holds other DNA sequences that translate to the same CDR3. The chain joins TRBV7-3 to TRBJ1-1; D not resolved. The CDR3 is made up of 13 amino acids. V lost 2 bases to trimming and J lost 1 base, with 5 bases between them. The germline gives CDR1 SGHTA, CDR2 FQGTGA. CDR3 sequence reads: CASSLGQNTEAFF. Written as DNA, the CDR3 is TGTGCCAGCAGCTTAGGCCAGAACACTGAAGCTTTCTTT.

The rearrangement joins TRBV6-6 to TRBJ2-1; TRBD2 agrees at 8 bases. Looked up from germline, CDR1 is MNHNY and CDR2 is SVGAGI (reference sequence). The CDR3 runs 16 residues. With 0 bases clipped from V and 2 bases from J, the junction kept 3 bases outside the gene matches. The CDR3 DNA sequence: TGTGCCAGCAGTTACTCAGGGCGGGGGGCCTACAATGAGCAGTTCTTC. It codes for CASSYSGRGAYNEQFF.

The chain couples TRBV6-5 to TRBJ1-5, with 7 bases that match TRBD1. The CDR3 has 14 amino acids. Germline lookup yields CDR1 MNHEY and CDR2 SVGAGI. V shed 7 bases, J shed 5 bases, and the junction held 8 bases outside the gene matches. The CDR3 DNA reads TGTGCCAGCAATCGAGGGGGCATCGATCAGCCCCAGCATTTT. It codes for CASNRGGIDQPQHF.

This clone was observed a single time. The chain has TRBV7-2 and TRBJ2-7, with 8 bases that match TRBD2. Germline loops: CDR1 SGHTA, CDR2 FQGNSA. The CDR3 totals 16 residues. The trim removed 3 bases at V and 6 bases at J, leaving 13 bases unmatched. The CDR3 loop reads CASSLMAGGVLGEQYF. In DNA form, the CDR3 reads TGTGCCAGCAGCTTGATGGCGGGGGGCGTCCTTGGCGAGCAGTACTTC. Full variable domain (rest looked up from reference TRBV7-2 and TRBJ2-7): GAGVSQSPSNKVTEKGKDVELRCDPISGHTALYWYRQSLGQGLEFLIYFQGNSAPDKSGLPSDRFSAERTGGSVSTLTIQRTQQEDSAVYLCASSLMAGGVLGEQYFGPGTRLTVT.

The chain links TRBV6-5 to TRBJ1-5; tentatively, D is TRBD1 (6 bases). The V gene lost 6 bases and the J gene lost 7 bases, with 16 bases spanning the gap. Germline CDR1 reads MNHEY; CDR2 reads SVGAGI. This CDR3 is 14 amino acids long. The CDR3 nucleotides read TGTGCCAGCAGGGACAGATGGACGTGGCAGCCCCAGCATTTT. Protein: CASRDRWTWQPQHF.

J is TRBJ2-5 and V is TRBV28; 9 nucleotides agree with TRBD2. There are 15 residues in the CDR3. Trimming cost V 3 bases and J 0 bases; bases outside gene matches: 2. Germline values: CDR1 MDHEN, CDR2 SYDVKM. The DNA for the CDR3 is TGTGCCAGCAGTTTGTTAGCGGGGGACCAAGAGACCCAGTACTTC. Protein: CASSLLAGDQETQYF.